The sample holds a few counts of the clone carrying this TCR beta chain. Its matching antigen is unknown. This entry is derived from a study of shared clonotypes between healthy human individuals. Whole-study findings and limits: The generation probabilities recorded for non-shared clonotypes fell below those of clonotypes shared by all four donors. In general, naive subsets displayed greater estimated richness than memory subsets did.

Germline CDR1 is MNHEY and CDR2 is SVGAGI. The CDR3 extends over 12 amino acids. Deletions cut 2 bases from V and 7 bases from J, with 6 bases between. Sorted subsets were amplified in replicate PCRs using around 220 ng DNA, 32,000 or so T cell genomes. Authors' methods: Junction-only sequences without quality scores were provided by ImmunoSEQ, so filtering was different. The data were produced by immunoSEQ multiplex PCR, yet TCRdb's version contains in-frame clones alone and is incomplete. V and J calls and clone size are given by that table; D and trimming were obtained from the DNA. The data contain over 850,000 clones, about four fifths of them seen just once; the ten biggest clones take up more than 0.55%.

The sequence derives from a man between 18 and 35 years old in good health. Some clones in this sample may be carry-over from other donors' samples. V is TRBV6-5 and J is TRBJ2-1; D gene ambiguous. Sequencing was done on a sample of memory CD4+ T cells from PBMCs. Subset reported: CD45RA-negative fraction. In DNA, the CDR3 is TGTGCCAGCAGTTACACAAGGAATGAGCAGTTCTTC. Encoded protein: CASSYTRNEQFF.